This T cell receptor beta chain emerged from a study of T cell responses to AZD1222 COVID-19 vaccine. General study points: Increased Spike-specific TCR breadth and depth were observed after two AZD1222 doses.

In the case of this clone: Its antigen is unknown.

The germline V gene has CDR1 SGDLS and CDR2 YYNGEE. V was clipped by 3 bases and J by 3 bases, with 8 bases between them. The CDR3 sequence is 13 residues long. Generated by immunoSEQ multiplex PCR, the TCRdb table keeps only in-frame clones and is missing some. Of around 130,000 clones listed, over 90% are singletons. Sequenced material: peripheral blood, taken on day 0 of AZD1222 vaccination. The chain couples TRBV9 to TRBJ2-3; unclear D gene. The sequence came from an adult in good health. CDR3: CASSDTRTDTQYF. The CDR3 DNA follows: TGTGCCAGCAGCGACACAAGGACAGATACGCAGTATTTT.